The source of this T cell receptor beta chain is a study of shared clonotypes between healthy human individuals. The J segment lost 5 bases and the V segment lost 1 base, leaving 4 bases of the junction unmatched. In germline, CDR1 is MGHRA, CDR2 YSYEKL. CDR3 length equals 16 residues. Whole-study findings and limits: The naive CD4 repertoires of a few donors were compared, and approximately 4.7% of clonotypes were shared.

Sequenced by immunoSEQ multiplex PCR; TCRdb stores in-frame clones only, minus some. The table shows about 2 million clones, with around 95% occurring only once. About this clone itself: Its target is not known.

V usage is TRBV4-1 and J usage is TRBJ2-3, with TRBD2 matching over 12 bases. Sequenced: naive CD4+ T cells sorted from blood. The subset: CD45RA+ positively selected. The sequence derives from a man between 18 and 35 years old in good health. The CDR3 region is CASSQGLAGALDTQYF. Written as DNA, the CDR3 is TGCGCCAGCAGCCAAGGACTAGCGGGAGCATTAGATACGCAGTATTTT.